One and the same sample provided the 8 T cell receptor beta chains below, sequenced in a study of type 1 and type 2 diabetes patients. Genomic DNA was the PCR template. A primer set of 30 forward and 13 reverse primers amplified the CDR3. TCRdb independently ran MiXCR on the multiplex PCR reads; one entry per CDR3 protein. The data hold fewer than 300,000 distinct CDR3 sequences, with around 47% observed a single time. The source material was peripheral blood mononuclear cells (PBMCs). The source is a man between 18 and 35 years old with type 2 diabetes.

This clonotype has just a few counts. J is TRBJ1-1 and V is TRBV7-2; 10 bases agree with TRBD1. The CDR3 totals 15 residues. Per germline, CDR1 SGHTA and CDR2 FQGNSA. V was pared by 4 bases and J by 4 bases, with 6 bases of the junction left unmatched. The CDR3 region is CASSSRDRGSTEAFF. The CDR3 region has the DNA TGTGCCAGCAGCTCCCGGGACAGGGGCTCCACTGAAGCTTTCTTT.

This clonotype was seen a few times. This rearrangement joins TRBV10-3 to TRBJ1-6; possible D gene TRBD1, 5 bases. Germline V CDR1 and CDR2: ENHRY, SYGVKD. The CDR3 contains 14 residues. The V gene lost 0 bases and the J gene lost 9 bases, with 9 bases spanning the gap. CDR3 sequence (DNA): TGTGCCATCAGTGAGTCGACGCAGGGTTCACCCCTCCACTTT. It encodes CAISESTQGSPLHF.

The chain recombines TRBV2 with TRBJ2-1, with D tentatively TRBD1 or TRBD2 (5 bases each). V lost 5 bases and J lost 10, with 21 bases in between. Germline V gene lookup returns CDR1 SNHLY and CDR2 FYNNEI. This CDR3 spans 15 amino acids. The CDR3 nucleotides read TGTGCCAGCAGTTCGGACTCAATCCAGGGCGGGGAGCAGTTCTTC. Its translation is CASSSDSIQGGEQFF.

This clonotype appeared a single time. The chain has TRBV2 and TRBJ2-7; tentative D call: TRBD2 (5 bases). The germline gives CDR1 SNHLY, CDR2 FYNNEI. Trimming removed 4 bases at V and 7 bases at J, with 14 bases between. This CDR3 contains 13 residues. CDR3: CASSARGGVEQYF. The CDR3 nucleotides read TGTGCCAGCAGTGCTAGAGGAGGAGTAGAGCAGTACTTC.

The chain has TRBV20-1 and TRBJ1-5, with TRBD1 identical over 7 bases. This CDR3 spans 15 amino acids. The V gene's germline CDR1 is DFQATT and CDR2 SNEGSKA (reference sequence). Germline trimming cut 5 bases from V and 2 bases from J; bases unmatched to any gene: 9. The CDR3 sequence: CSAQQGRGGNQPQHF. The CDR3 nucleotides read TGCAGTGCTCAACAGGGGCGCGGTGGCAATCAGCCCCAGCATTTT.

The V and J genes are TRBV28 and TRBJ2-7; 7 bases map to TRBD1. J gave up 3 bases and V 4 bases, and 6 bases lay outside the gene matches. CDR1 and CDR2 (germline): MDHEN, SYDVKM. This CDR3 is built from 14 residues. CDR3 region: CASSSGQLLYEQYF. Here the CDR3 DNA reads TGTGCCAGCAGTTCGGGACAGTTACTCTACGAGCAGTACTTC. The whole variable domain, remainder taken from reference TRBV28 and TRBJ2-7, is DVKVTQSSRYLVKRTGEKVFLECVQDMDHENMFWYRQDPGLGLRLIYFSYDVKMKEKGDIPEGYSVSREKKERFSLILESASTNQTSMYLCASSSGQLLYEQYFGPGTRLTVT.

The CDR3 nucleotides read TGTGCCAGCAGCGTGGCGGGAGGGCTTGATGAGCAGTTCTTC. This gives the protein CASSVAGGLDEQFF. V is TRBV9 and J is TRBJ2-7, with 9 bases that match TRBD2. The DNA end favors TRBJ2-1, so the J call may be wrong. CDR1 is SGDLS, CDR2 YYNGEE, per germline. The CDR3 sequence is 14 residues long.

The V and J genes are TRBV7-8 and TRBJ1-2, with a tentative D call TRBD1 (5 bases). This CDR3 comprises 20 residues. The V end was cut by 1 base, the J end by 0 bases, with 24 bases between. Per the germline V gene, CDR1 is SGHVS and CDR2 is FQNEAQ. The CDR3 is CASSLDGGESGTPTNYGYTF. The CDR3 DNA sequence: TGTGCCAGCAGCTTAGATGGGGGGGAGAGCGGGACCCCGACTAACTATGGCTACACCTTC.